These T cell receptor beta chains were read from a single sample in a study of T cell responses to AZD1222 COVID-19 vaccine. Only in-frame clones appear in the TCRdb table, and some are missing; sequencing was by immunoSEQ multiplex PCR. This sample yields 110,000 to 150,000 clones, of which about 93% are seen a single time; over 4% belongs to the top ten. Sample: peripheral blood, taken on day 0 of AZD1222 vaccination. All receptors come from an adult in good health. Both conserved end residues are part of each CDR3. Fields, in order: J gene, V gene, clone size, D gene, CDR3 DNA, CDR3 protein. The D gene is left open where the match is weak. Clone size is shown for a subset of rows, as once, few, many or a class of expanded clone.

TRBJ2-1	TRBV5-1	NA	TRBD2	TGCGCCAGCAGCCCTTCCGGGACTAGCGGGCTTTATAATGAGCAGTTCTTC	CASSPSGTSGLYNEQFF
TRBJ1-4	TRBV2	NA	NA	TGTGCCAGCAGGAGGACGGCTTTTAATGAAAAACTGTTTTTT	CASRRTAFNEKLFF
TRBJ2-7	TRBV6-2/TRBV6-3	NA	TRBD1	TGTGCCAGCAGTGACCGGAGGACAGGGACCTACGAGCAGTACTTC	CASSDRRTGTYEQYF
TRBJ1-5	TRBV9	once	NA	TGTGCCAGCAGCCCCACCCCGGTACACGATAGCAATCAGCCCCAGCATTTT	CASSPTPVHDSNQPQHF
TRBJ2-3	TRBV19	NA	TRBD2	TGTGCCAGTAGTAGCGGGAGTCAAGATACGCAGTATTTT	CASSSGSQDTQYF
TRBJ2-5	TRBV28	NA	NA	TGTGCCAGCAACCAGGGTGGGGAGACCCAGTACTTC	CASNQGGETQYF
TRBJ2-5	TRBV28	NA	NA	TGTGCCAGCAGTCAAGGGGGAGAGACCCAGTACTTC	CASSQGGETQYF
TRBJ1-3	TRBV5-1	NA	NA	TGCGCCAGCAGCTTGGGAGATTCTGGAAACACCATATATTTT	CASSLGDSGNTIYF
TRBJ1-5	TRBV12-3/TRBV12-4	NA	NA	TGTGCCAGCAGACGGGACCTGCAGCCCCAGCATTTT	CASRRDLQPQHF
TRBJ1-4	TRBV5-4	few	NA	TGTGCCAGCAGCTCCGGACGGGCTAATGAAAAACTGTTTTTT	CASSSGRANEKLFF
TRBJ2-7	TRBV5-6	NA	NA	TGTGCCAGCAGCCCCACCAGGGGTTTGGAGCAGTACTTC	CASSPTRGLEQYF
TRBJ2-7	TRBV12-3/TRBV12-4	once	NA	TGTGCCAGCAGTTTTCTGGATCCCTACGAGCAGTACTTC	CASSFLDPYEQYF
TRBJ2-5	TRBV11-2	NA	NA	TGTGCCAGCAGCCTCTGGATTAGAGAAGAGACCCAGTACTTC	CASSLWIREETQYF
TRBJ2-7	TRBV29-1	NA	NA	TGCAGCGCGGGGGGCAACCGCTACGAGCAGTACTTC	CSAGGNRYEQYF
TRBJ2-7	TRBV11-3	NA	NA	TGTGCCAGCAGCTTACGGGACGGACCCTACGAGCAGTACTTC	CASSLRDGPYEQYF
TRBJ1-2	TRBV25-1	NA	NA	TGTGCCAGCAGTGAATACGGGTTAAATGGCTACACCTTC	CASSEYGLNGYTF
TRBJ2-2	TRBV9	NA	TRBD2	TGTGCCAGCAGCTCCCCTAGCGGGAGAACAACGAACACCGGGGAGCTGTTTTTT	CASSSPSGRTTNTGELFF
TRBJ2-7	TRBV11-2	NA	NA	TGTGCCAGCTCCCTCACCCCCTCCTTTAACTACGAGCAGTACTTC	CASSLTPSFNYEQYF
TRBJ2-3	TRBV19	once	NA	TGTGCCAGTAGTCCCTATACAGGATGGAGCACAGATACGCAGTATTTT	CASSPYTGWSTDTQYF
TRBJ2-5	TRBV11-2	NA	NA	TGTGCCAGCAGCTTAGAGGGGTACTGGAACCAAGAGACCCAGTACTTC	CASSLEGYWNQETQYF
TRBJ2-2	TRBV24-1	NA	TRBD1	TGTGCCACCAGTGATTTCCGGACAGGGGCTGGGGCCGGGGAGCTGTTTTTT	CATSDFRTGAGAGELFF
TRBJ2-7	TRBV27	NA	NA	TGTGCCAGCAGTTTAGCCAGGGTGGGAGAGCAGTACTTC	CASSLARVGEQYF
TRBJ1-2	TRBV18	NA	TRBD1	TGTGCCAGCTCACCGACCGCCGGGACAGGGATCTATGGCTACACCTTC	CASSPTAGTGIYGYTF
TRBJ2-7	TRBV5-1	NA	TRBD1	TGCGCCAGCAGCATTGGACAGGAGGCTATCTACGAGCAGTACTTC	CASSIGQEAIYEQYF
TRBJ1-6	TRBV19	NA	TRBD1	TGTGCCAGTAGGGACAGGGCGTCCTATAATTCACCCCTCCACTTT	CASRDRASYNSPLHF
TRBJ2-3	TRBV7-3	NA	TRBD2	TGTGCCAGCAGCGTGACTAGCGGGAGTGGTACAGATACGCAGTATTTT	CASSVTSGSGTDTQYF
TRBJ1-1	TRBV5-5	NA	TRBD1	TGTGCCAGCAGCTTGAGAAGTGGGGGACAGGGAGCGATGAACACTGAAGCTTTCTTT	CASSLRSGGQGAMNTEAFF
TRBJ2-7	TRBV10-3	NA	NA	TGTGCCATCAGTGAGGCTAGAGACGAGCAGTACTTC	CAISEARDEQYF
TRBJ1-5	TRBV6-1	NA	TRBD1	TGTGCCAGCAGTGAAGCGGGACAGGGTTATCAGCCCCAGCATTTT	CASSEAGQGYQPQHF
TRBJ2-1	TRBV29-1	NA	TRBD2	TGCAGCGTTGAGGGGGGGATGTTCTACAATGAGCAGTTCTTC	CSVEGGMFYNEQFF
TRBJ1-2	TRBV2	NA	NA	TGTGCCAGCAGCCTTCAAGGTGAAGGGACCAACTATGGCTACACCTTC	CASSLQGEGTNYGYTF
TRBJ1-5	TRBV6-5	NA	NA	TGTGCCAGCAGTTACGGACAGAGCAATCAGCCCCAGCATTTT	CASSYGQSNQPQHF
TRBJ1-6	TRBV11-2	NA	NA	TGTGCCAGCAGTCGGGCAGGGAAGGAGTCACCCCTCCACTTT	CASSRAGKESPLHF
TRBJ1-2	TRBV5-1	NA	NA	TGCGCCAGCAGCGAGGGACACGAGATGAGCTATGGCTACACCTTC	CASSEGHEMSYGYTF
TRBJ2-7	TRBV21-1	NA	NA	TGTGCCAGCAGCACAGGACTCCCGTCCGCCCACGAGCAGTACTTC	CASSTGLPSAHEQYF
TRBJ2-2	TRBV6-5	NA	NA	TGTGCCAGCACCCTTTCAAACACCGGGGAGCTGTTTTTT	CASTLSNTGELFF
TRBJ2-3	TRBV28	NA	TRBD2	TGTGCCAGCAGTACACTAGCGGGAAATGAGGATACGCAGTATTTT	CASSTLAGNEDTQYF